This T cell receptor (beta chain) was sequenced for a study of glioma-infiltrating T cells after dendritic cell vaccination. Study observations and caveats: Patients with more pretreatment TILs had longer time to progression and survival.

Noted time point: after dendritic cell vaccination, including at tumor progression/relapse. Data came from immunoSEQ multiplex PCR; TCRdb stores just in-frame clones and leaves some out. The data hold about 24,000 clones, with about nine tenths observed a single time. The CDR3 contains 14 residues. A remark on this clone: Its target is unknown.

Sequences were derived from blood, sampled after dendritic cell vaccination. This sequence joins TRBV21-1 and TRBJ1-1. TRBV21-1 is marked as a pseudogene. The TCR was taken from a human donor with glioblastoma. CDR3 bases: TGTGCCAGCAGCAGAAGGAGGGCGAACACTGAAGCTTTCTTT. Translating it yields CASSRRRANTEAFF.